Shown below are 9 T cell receptor beta chains from a single sample sequenced in a study of CD8 T cells in Susac syndrome. RNA totalling about 0.5 to 1 ug underwent reverse transcription with random hexamers. TCRdb ran MiXCR on the immunoSEQ multiplex PCR reads and lists one entry per CDR3 protein. This table holds tens of thousands of distinct CDR3 sequences, around 93% found once. The sample comprised CD8+ T cells from PBMCs. The receptors derive from a human donor with multiple sclerosis.

J is TRBJ1-6 and V is TRBV29-1, with a weak D call TRBD1 (5 bases). Trimming took 6 bases from V and 7 from J, leaving 10 bases between them. The CDR3 has 12 amino acids. Germline V gene lookup returns CDR1 SQVTM and CDR2 ANQGSEA. CDR3 region: CSVQEGNSPLHF. The CDR3 DNA sequence: TGCAGCGTCCAAGAGGGGAATTCACCCCTCCACTTT.

In DNA form, the CDR3 reads TGTGCCAGTAGTCCACTACCAGATACGCAGTATTTT. Translated: CASSPLPDTQYF. The chain employs TRBV19 and TRBJ2-3; no firm D call. This CDR3 region has 12 residues. With 5 bases removed from V and 4 bases from J, the gap between germline ends came to 7 bases. CDR1 and CDR2 from the germline V gene are LNHDA and SQIVND (reference sequence).

V gene TRBV7-9 combines with J gene TRBJ1-1, with D uncertain. CDR3 length: 13 amino acids. V gave up 5 bases and J gave up 6 bases, with 13 bases separating them. Germline V lookup: CDR1 SEHNR, CDR2 FQNEAQ (reference sequence). The CDR3 here is CASSPTTAPEAFF. The DNA of the CDR3 is TGTGCCAGCAGCCCCACAACGGCCCCTGAAGCTTTCTTT.

The V and J genes are TRBV15 and TRBJ2-2; 8 positions agree with TRBD2. Germline V lookup: CDR1 LNHNV, CDR2 YYDKDF (reference sequence). J was trimmed by 4 bases and V by 5 bases; bases with no gene match: 3. CDR3 length equals 14 residues. CDR3 region: CATSGGGSTGELFF. The CDR3 nucleotides read TGTGCCACCAGCGGCGGGGGGTCCACCGGGGAGCTGTTTTTT.

CDR3 sequence: CASSPLGGGAGETQYF. The DNA for the CDR3 is TGTGCCAGCAGCCCCCTGGGCGGGGGGGCCGGAGAGACCCAGTACTTC. The V and J genes are TRBV12-3 or TRBV12-4 and TRBJ2-5; TRBD2 matches 9 bases. There are 16 residues in the CDR3. The junction had 12 bases not matched to a gene; V was cut back by 6 bases and J by 4 bases.

The genes are TRBV9 and TRBJ1-1, with D perhaps matching TRBD1 (6 bases). CDR1 is SGDLS and CDR2 is YYNGEE in the germline V gene. The ends were cut back, 4 bases at V and 11 bases at J, with 15 bases in the middle. The length of the CDR3 is 12 residues. The CDR3 loop reads CASSPEGDVAFF. In DNA form, the CDR3 reads TGTGCCAGCAGCCCCGAGGGGGATGTGGCTTTCTTT. Together with reference TRBV9 and TRBJ1-1, the CDR3 gives the full variable domain: DSGVTQTPKHLITATGQRVTLRCSPRSGDLSVYWYQQSLDQGLQFLIQYYNGEERAKGNILERFSAQQFPDLHSELNLSSLELGDSALYFCASSPEGDVAFFGQGTRLTVV.

CDR3 residues: CASSPRGGGTPLHF. CDR3 bases: TGTGCCAGCAGCCCCCGCGGCGGGGGGACACCCCTCCACTTT. The chain links TRBV13 to TRBJ1-6; D is perhaps TRBD1 (5 bases). V lost 5 bases and J lost 11, with 16 bases in between. Per the germline V gene, CDR1 is PRHDT and CDR2 is FYEKMQ (reference sequence). The CDR3 is 14 amino acids.

The chain has TRBV27 and TRBJ1-2; 8 nucleotides match TRBD1. The germline V gene encodes CDR1 MNHEY and CDR2 SMNVEV (reference sequence). Trimming removed 3 bases from V and 7 bases from J; junction bases left unmatched: 7. The CDR3 has 14 amino acids. The CDR3 reads CASSFGQGLGGYTF. Here the CDR3 DNA reads TGTGCCAGCAGTTTCGGACAGGGACTAGGTGGCTACACCTTC.

The V and J genes are TRBV30 and TRBJ2-5; 10 nucleotides align to TRBD2. There are 19 residues in the CDR3. Germline V gives CDR1 GTSNPN, CDR2 SVGIG (reference sequence). V was clipped by 3 bases and J by 2 bases; unmatched bases: 18. The CDR3 DNA follows: TGTGCCTGGAGCTATTCCGGACTAGCGGAGGGGCCGTATCAAGAGACCCAGTACTTC. Encoded protein: CAWSYSGLAEGPYQETQYF.